This TCR beta chain was found in a study of T cell responses to AZD1222 COVID-19 vaccine. Notes on the study in general: Clonal diversity was possibly underestimated, and the donors were mostly white British, with more females. Two AZD1222 administrations were followed by greater Spike-specific TCR breadth and depth. The study identified only a handful of AZD1222 recipients as seropositive at baseline. Repertoires were obtained only post-peak T cell response.

A word on this clone: The antigen remains unidentified.

Data came from immunoSEQ multiplex PCR; TCRdb stores just in-frame clones and leaves some out. Of 90,000 to 100,000 clones listed, 85% are singletons. This sequence originates from an adult who received the AZD1222 COVID-19 vaccine. The sequenced sample was peripheral blood, obtained 28 days after the second AZD1222 dose.

CDR3 in amino acids: CASSVATGGSDTQYF. The CDR3 coding sequence is TGTGCCAGCAGTGTGGCGACAGGGGGATCAGATACGCAGTATTTT. The chain couples TRBV6-4 to TRBJ2-3; 9 bases fit TRBD1. The CDR3 is 15 residues long. Losses at the gene ends were 4 bases for V and 4 bases for J; bases not matched to a gene: 6. Germline CDR1 is MRHNA and CDR2 is SNTAGT.